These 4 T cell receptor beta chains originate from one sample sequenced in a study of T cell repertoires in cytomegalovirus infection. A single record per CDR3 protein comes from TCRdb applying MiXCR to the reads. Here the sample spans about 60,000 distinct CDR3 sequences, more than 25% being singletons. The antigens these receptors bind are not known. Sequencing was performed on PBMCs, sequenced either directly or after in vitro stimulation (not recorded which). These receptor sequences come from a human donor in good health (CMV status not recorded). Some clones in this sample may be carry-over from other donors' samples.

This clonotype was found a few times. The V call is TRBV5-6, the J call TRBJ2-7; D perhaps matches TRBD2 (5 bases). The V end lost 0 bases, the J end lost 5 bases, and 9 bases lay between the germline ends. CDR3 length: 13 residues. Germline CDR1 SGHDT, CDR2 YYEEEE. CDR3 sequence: CASSLGSGDEQYF. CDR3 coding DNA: TGTGCCAGCAGCTTGGGGTCCGGGGACGAGCAGTACTTC.

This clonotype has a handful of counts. The CDR3 bases are TGTGCCAGCAGTTCCAGAGGGGACCGAGACTACGAGCAGTACTTC. The encoded protein is CASSSRGDRDYEQYF. The chain carries TRBV12-3 or TRBV12-4 and TRBJ2-7; perhaps D is TRBD1 or TRBD2 (5 bases each). The CDR3 consists of 15 residues. V was shortened by 4 bases and J by 3 bases, with 16 bases between the two germline ends.

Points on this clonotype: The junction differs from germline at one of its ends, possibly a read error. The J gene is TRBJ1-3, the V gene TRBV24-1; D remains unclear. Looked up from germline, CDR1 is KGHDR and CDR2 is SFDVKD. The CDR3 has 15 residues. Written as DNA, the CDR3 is TGTTCCACCAGTGACCCAAAGGGTTCTGGAAACACCATATATTTT. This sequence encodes CSTSDPKGSGNTIYF.

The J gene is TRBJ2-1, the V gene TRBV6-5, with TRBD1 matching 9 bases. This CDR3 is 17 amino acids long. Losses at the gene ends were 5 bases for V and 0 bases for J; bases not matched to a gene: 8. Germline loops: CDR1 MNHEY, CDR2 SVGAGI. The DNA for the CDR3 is TGTGCCAGCAGTACTGCCGACAGGGGGAACTCCTACAATGAGCAGTTCTTC. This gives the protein CASSTADRGNSYNEQFF.